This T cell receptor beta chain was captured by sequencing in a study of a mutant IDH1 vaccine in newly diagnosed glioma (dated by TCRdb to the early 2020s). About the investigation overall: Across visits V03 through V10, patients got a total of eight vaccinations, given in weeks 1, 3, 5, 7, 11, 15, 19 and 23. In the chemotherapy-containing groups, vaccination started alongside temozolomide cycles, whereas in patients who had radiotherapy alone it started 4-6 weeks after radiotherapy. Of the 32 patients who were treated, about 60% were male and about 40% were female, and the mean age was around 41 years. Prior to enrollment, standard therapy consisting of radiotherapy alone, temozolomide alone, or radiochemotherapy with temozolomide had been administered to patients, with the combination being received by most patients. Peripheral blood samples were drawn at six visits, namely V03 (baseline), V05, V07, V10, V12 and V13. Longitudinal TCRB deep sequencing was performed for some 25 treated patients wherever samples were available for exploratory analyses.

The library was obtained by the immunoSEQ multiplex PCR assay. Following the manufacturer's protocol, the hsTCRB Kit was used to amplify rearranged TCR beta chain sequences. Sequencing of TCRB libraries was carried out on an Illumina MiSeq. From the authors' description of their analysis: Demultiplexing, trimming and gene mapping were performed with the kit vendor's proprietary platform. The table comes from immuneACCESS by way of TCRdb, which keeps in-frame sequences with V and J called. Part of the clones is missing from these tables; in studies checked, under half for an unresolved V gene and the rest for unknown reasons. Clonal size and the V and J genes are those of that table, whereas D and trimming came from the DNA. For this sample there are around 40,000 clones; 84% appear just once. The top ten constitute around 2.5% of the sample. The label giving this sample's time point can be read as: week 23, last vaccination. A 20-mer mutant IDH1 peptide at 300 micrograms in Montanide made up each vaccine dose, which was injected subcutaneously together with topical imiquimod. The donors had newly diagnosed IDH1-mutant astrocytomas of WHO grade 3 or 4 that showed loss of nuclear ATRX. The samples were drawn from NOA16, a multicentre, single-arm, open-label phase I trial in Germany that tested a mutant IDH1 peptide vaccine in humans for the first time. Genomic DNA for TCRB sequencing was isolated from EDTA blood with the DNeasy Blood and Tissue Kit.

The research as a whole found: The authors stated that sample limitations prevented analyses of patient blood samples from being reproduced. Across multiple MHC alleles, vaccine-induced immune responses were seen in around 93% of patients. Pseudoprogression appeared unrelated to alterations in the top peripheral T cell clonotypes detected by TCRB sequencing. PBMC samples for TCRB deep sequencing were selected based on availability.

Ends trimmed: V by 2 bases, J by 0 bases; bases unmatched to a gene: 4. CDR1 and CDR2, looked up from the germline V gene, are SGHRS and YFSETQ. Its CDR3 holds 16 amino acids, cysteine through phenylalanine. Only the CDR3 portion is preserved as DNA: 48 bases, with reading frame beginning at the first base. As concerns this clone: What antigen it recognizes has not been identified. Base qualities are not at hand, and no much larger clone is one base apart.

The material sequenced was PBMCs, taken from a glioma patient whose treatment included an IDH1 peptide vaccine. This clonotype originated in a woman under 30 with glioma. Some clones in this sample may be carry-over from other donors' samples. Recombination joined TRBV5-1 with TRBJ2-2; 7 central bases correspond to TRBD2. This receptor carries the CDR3 CASSFGGGANTGELFF. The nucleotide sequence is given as TGCGCCAGCAGCTTTGGCGGGGGTGCGAACACCGGGGAGCTGTTTTTT.